Listed below are T cell receptor beta chains from one sample, sequenced in a study of T cells in localized non-small cell lung cancer. Measured with immunoSEQ multiplex PCR; TCRdb has only the in-frame clones, and not every one. Among more than 15,000 clones listed, roughly 91% were seen once. The starting material was peripheral blood, obtained before any cancer treatment. These receptors were obtained from a male donor older than 55 with stage II squamous cell lung carcinoma. CDR3s include the opening cysteine and the closing phenylalanine or tryptophan. Fields, in order: J gene, clone size, D gene, V gene, CDR3 protein, CDR3 DNA. D genes are given only for firm matches. Clone size is not always given. Where it is, it says once, few, many or a class for expanded clones.

TRBJ1-1 - - TRBV10-2 CASSDMANEAFF TGCGCCAGCAGCGACATGGCAAATGAAGCTTTCTTT
TRBJ2-7 - - TRBV15 CATSRVLGYEQYF TGTGCCACCAGCAGGGTTCTAGGCTACGAGCAGTACTTC
TRBJ1-2 - - TRBV7-9 CASSLPGRGSYTF TGTGCCAGCAGCTTACCAGGGAGGGGGAGCTACACCTTC
TRBJ2-4 - - TRBV18 CASSPPNSQGAKNIQYF TGTGCCAGCTCACCACCCAATTCCCAGGGAGCCAAAAACATTCAGTACTTC
TRBJ2-5 - TRBD2 TRBV5-4 CASSLAGGETQYF TGTGCCAGCAGCCTAGCGGGGGGAGAGACCCAGTACTTC
TRBJ1-1 - - TRBV9 CASSVEWGSMNTEAFF TGTGCCAGCAGCGTAGAATGGGGATCCATGAACACTGAAGCTTTCTTT
TRBJ2-1 - - TRBV21-1 CASSNPTPLKREWITNEQFF TGTGCCAGCAGCAATCCCACTCCGTTAAAGCGGGAGTGGATAACCAATGAGCAGTTCTTC
TRBJ2-5 once TRBD2 TRBV5-6 CASSLKAGAGVKETQYF TGTGCCAGCAGCTTAAAGGCGGGAGCGGGCGTGAAGGAGACCCAGTACTTC
TRBJ1-3 large - TRBV7-9 CASSLEQGRGNTIYF TGTGCCAGCAGCTTAGAGCAGGGGAGAGGAAACACCATATATTTT
TRBJ1-1 - - TRBV7-2 CASSFGHLSAFF TGTGCCAGCAGCTTTGGACACCTGAGCGCTTTCTTT
TRBJ2-1 - - TRBV19 CASSISGLAFDEQFF TGTGCCAGTAGTATATCAGGGCTAGCGTTTGATGAGCAGTTCTTC
TRBJ1-2 - - TRBV10-3 CAISEGSDYGYTF TGTGCCATCAGTGAAGGGTCCGACTATGGCTACACCTTC
TRBJ2-7 - - TRBV6-5 CASSLTYEQYF TGTGCCAGCAGCCTGACCTACGAGCAGTACTTC
TRBJ2-2 - - TRBV28 CASSSTQVMGGELFF TGTGCCAGCAGTTCCACTCAGGTTATGGGAGGGGAGCTGTTTTTT
TRBJ2-1 - TRBD1 TRBV19 CASSTPGTESSYNEQFF TGTGCCAGTAGTACCCCCGGGACAGAAAGCTCCTACAATGAGCAGTTCTTC
TRBJ2-1 - TRBD2 TRBV5-4 CASSLDVWTSAGDEQFF TGTGCCAGCAGCTTGGATGTGTGGACTAGCGCGGGGGATGAGCAGTTCTTC
TRBJ2-2 - - TRBV7-9 CASRYQGTGELFF TGTGCCAGCAGGTACCAGGGGACCGGGGAGCTGTTTTTT
TRBJ1-1 - - TRBV2 CASSVGGRVEAFF TGTGCCAGCAGTGTAGGTGGCCGCGTTGAAGCTTTCTTT
TRBJ2-3 few TRBD2 TRBV12-5 CASGQGLAAETDTQYF TGTGCTAGTGGTCAGGGACTAGCTGCTGAGACGGATACGCAGTATTTT
TRBJ2-6 - - TRBV19 CASSITPPGANVLTF TGTGCCAGTAGTATCACTCCCCCTGGGGCCAACGTCCTGACTTTC
TRBJ2-7 - - TRBV5-5 CASTGGPPYEQYF TGTGCCAGCACTGGAGGACCTCCCTACGAGCAGTACTTC
TRBJ2-7 - TRBD2 TRBV6-4 CASSEEAGVLYEQYF TGTGCCAGCAGTGAAGAAGCGGGAGTTTTGTACGAGCAGTACTTC
TRBJ2-1 once - TRBV5-1 CASSPGAGTIRYNEQFF TGCGCCAGCAGCCCGGGAGCAGGGACGATCCGTTACAATGAGCAGTTCTTC
TRBJ2-2 medium-sized - TRBV19 CASSTSWQTGELFF TGTGCCAGTAGTACGTCTTGGCAAACCGGGGAGCTGTTTTTT
TRBJ1-5 - TRBD1 TRBV4-1 CASSQEDQGAVRSQPQHF TGCGCCAGCAGCCAAGAGGACCAGGGGGCTGTGCGCAGTCAGCCCCAGCATTTT
TRBJ2-3 - - TRBV5-1 CASSLVAVTDTQYF TGCGCCAGCAGCTTGGTTGCGGTTACAGATACGCAGTATTTT
TRBJ1-5 few TRBD1 TRBV4-2 CASSQDRGHGQPQHF TGTGCCAGCAGCCAGGACAGGGGGCATGGTCAGCCCCAGCATTTT
TRBJ1-5 - TRBD1 TRBV28 CASSPTGKPQPQHF TGTGCCAGCAGTCCGACAGGGAAGCCTCAGCCCCAGCATTTT
TRBJ2-7 - TRBD2 TRBV30 CAGRGSSGPGSSYEQYF TGTGCCGGACGGGGGTCTAGCGGGCCTGGGAGCTCCTACGAGCAGTACTTC
TRBJ1-4 - - TRBV19 CAGHHTPRGNEKLFF TGTGCCGGTCATCATACCCCGAGGGGTAATGAAAAACTGTTTTTT
TRBJ2-1 - - TRBV29-1 CSVYRDYNEQFF TGCAGCGTTTACCGGGACTACAATGAGCAGTTCTTC
TRBJ1-1 - - TRBV4-1 CASSRDYGQSTLNTEAFF TGCGCCAGCAGCCGCGACTATGGACAGTCAACTTTGAACACTGAAGCTTTCTTT
TRBJ2-2 - - TRBV4-2 CASSPQGSRTGELFF TGTGCCAGCAGCCCGCAGGGGAGTCGGACCGGGGAGCTGTTTTTT
TRBJ2-1 medium-sized - TRBV27 CASSLGGPHEQFF TGTGCCAGCAGTCTCGGAGGGCCTCATGAGCAGTTCTTC
TRBJ1-1 few TRBD1 TRBV9 CASSAGQRFTEAFF TGTGCCAGCAGCGCGGGACAGAGATTCACTGAAGCTTTCTTT
TRBJ2-1 - TRBD2 TRBV5-5 CASSLPGLGNEQFF TGTGCCAGCAGCTTACCGGGACTAGGCAATGAGCAGTTCTTC
TRBJ1-5 - TRBD1 TRBV28 CASSSATGGLQPQHF TGTGCCAGCAGTTCCGCGACAGGGGGCCTTCAGCCCCAGCATTTT
TRBJ2-5 - TRBD2 TRBV9 CASSTSGKTQETQYF TGTGCCAGCAGCACTAGCGGGAAGACACAAGAGACCCAGTACTTC
TRBJ2-2 - - TRBV23-1 CASSQGGGRGGDKIVDTGELFF TGCGCCAGCAGTCAAGGAGGCGGGCGTGGCGGGGACAAGATTGTGGACACCGGGGAGCTGTTTTTT
TRBJ2-7 - - TRBV10-3 CAISRGGSGISGNYEQYF TGTGCCATCAGCAGGGGGGGCTCGGGGATTAGCGGGAACTACGAGCAGTACTTC
TRBJ2-7 - - TRBV4-1 CASSQVTTNEQYF TGCGCCAGCAGCCAAGTGACAACCAACGAGCAGTACTTC
TRBJ1-3 - TRBD1 TRBV28 CASTTFDRGTGNTIYF TGTGCCAGCACCACCTTTGACAGGGGGACTGGAAACACCATATATTTT
TRBJ2-1 - TRBD2 TRBV5-6 CASSWLAVTPNNEQFF TGTGCCAGCAGCTGGCTAGCGGTCACCCCCAACAATGAGCAGTTCTTC
TRBJ2-5 - - TRBV30 CAWTGVGTQYF TGTGCCTGGACTGGGGTTGGGACCCAGTACTTC
TRBJ2-4 - TRBD1 TRBV18 CASSPGQGYIAKNIQYF TGTGCCAGCTCACCGGGACAGGGCTACATAGCCAAAAACATTCAGTACTTC
TRBJ2-7 - - TRBV6-1 CASGAETYEQYF TGTGCCAGCGGAGCAGAGACCTACGAGCAGTACTTC
TRBJ2-5 - - TRBV19 CASSKLVGETQYF TGTGCCAGTAGTAAACTAGTAGGGGAGACCCAGTACTTC
TRBJ2-7 - TRBD2 TRBV28 CASSSGLAGVAYEQYF TGTGCCAGCAGTTCGGGACTAGCGGGAGTGGCCTACGAGCAGTACTTC
TRBJ1-1 few - TRBV19 CASMRGTEAFF TGTGCCAGTATGAGAGGCACTGAAGCTTTCTTT
TRBJ1-5 - - TRBV28 CASRYSSNQPQHF TGTGCCAGCAGGTACAGTAGCAATCAGCCCCAGCATTTT
TRBJ1-2 - - TRBV28 CASSPGIARNTF TGTGCCAGCAGCCCCGGGATCGCTAGGAACACCTTC
TRBJ2-3 - - TRBV27 CASVGLDTDTQYF TGTGCCAGCGTCGGACTTGACACAGATACGCAGTATTTT
TRBJ2-7 - - TRBV21-1 CASLGRKAVLYEQYF TGTGCCAGCCTCGGGCGAAAAGCGGTGTTATACGAGCAGTACTTC
TRBJ1-4 - TRBD1 TRBV6-5 CASSYTSGTGNEKLFF TGTGCCAGCAGTTACACCTCCGGGACAGGGAATGAAAAACTGTTTTTT
TRBJ2-5 - - TRBV4-1 CASSQVTERLETQYF TGCGCCAGCAGCCAGGTGACGGAGAGGTTGGAGACCCAGTACTTC
TRBJ1-1 - - TRBV7-9 CASTRVERNTEAFF TGTGCCAGCACCAGGGTTGAGCGGAACACTGAAGCTTTCTTT
TRBJ1-3 - - TRBV5-6 CASSTRRGASTIYF TGTGCCAGCAGCACGAGAAGGGGGGCCAGCACCATATATTTT